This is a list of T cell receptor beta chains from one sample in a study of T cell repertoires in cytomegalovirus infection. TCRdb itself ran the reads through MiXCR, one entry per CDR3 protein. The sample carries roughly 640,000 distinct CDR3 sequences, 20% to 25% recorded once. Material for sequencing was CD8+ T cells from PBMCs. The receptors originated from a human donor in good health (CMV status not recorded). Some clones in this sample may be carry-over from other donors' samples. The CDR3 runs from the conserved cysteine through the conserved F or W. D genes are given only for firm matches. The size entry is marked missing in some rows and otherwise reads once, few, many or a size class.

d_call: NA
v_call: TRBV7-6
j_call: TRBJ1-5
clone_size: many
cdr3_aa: CASSPNPGLVDQPQHF
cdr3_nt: TGTGCCAGCAGCCCTAACCCGGGACTTGTAGATCAGCCCCAGCATTTT

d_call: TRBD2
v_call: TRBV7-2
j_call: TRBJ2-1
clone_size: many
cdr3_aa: CASSFAGGASSYNEQFF
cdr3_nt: TGTGCCAGCAGCTTTGCGGGGGGGGCTAGCTCCTACAATGAGCAGTTCTTC

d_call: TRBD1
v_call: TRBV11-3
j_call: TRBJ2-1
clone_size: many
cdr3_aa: CASSRAFRDRVHNEQFF
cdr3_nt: TGTGCCAGCAGTCGAGCATTCCGGGACAGGGTGCACAATGAGCAGTTCTTC

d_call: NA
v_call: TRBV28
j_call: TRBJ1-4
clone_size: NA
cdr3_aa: CASSITAGPNEKLFF
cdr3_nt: TGTGCCAGCAGTATTACGGCAGGCCCTAATGAAAAACTGTTTTTT

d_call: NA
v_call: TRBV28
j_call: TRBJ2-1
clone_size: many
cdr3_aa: CASSSNLAQPYNEQFF
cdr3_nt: TGTGCCAGCAGTTCAAATCTAGCGCAACCCTACAATGAGCAGTTCTTC

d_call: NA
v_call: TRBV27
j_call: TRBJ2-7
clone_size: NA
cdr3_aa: CASSFKGASYEQYF
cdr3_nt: TGTGCCAGCAGTTTCAAGGGAGCATCCTACGAGCAGTACTTC

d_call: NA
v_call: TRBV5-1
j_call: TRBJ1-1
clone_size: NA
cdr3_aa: CASSPAGSEAFF
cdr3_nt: TGCGCCAGCAGCCCAGCGGGCAGTGAAGCTTTCTTT

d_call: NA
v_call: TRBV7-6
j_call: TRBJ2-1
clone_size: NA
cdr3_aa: CANSLAGGLLGNEQFF
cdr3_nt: TGTGCCAACAGCTTAGCCGGGGGGCTACTTGGCAATGAGCAGTTCTTC

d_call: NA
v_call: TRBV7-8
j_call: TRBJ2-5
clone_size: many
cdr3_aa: CASSSDRTVSETQYF
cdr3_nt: TGTGCCAGCAGCTCAGACCGGACAGTATCAGAGACCCAGTACTTC

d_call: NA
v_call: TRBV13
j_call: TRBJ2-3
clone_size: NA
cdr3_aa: CASRPPGGGHTDTQYF
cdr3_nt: TGTGCCAGCCGGCCTCCAGGGGGAGGACACACAGATACGCAGTATTTT

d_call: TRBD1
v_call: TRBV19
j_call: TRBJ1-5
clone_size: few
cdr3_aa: CASSATGGPSRPQHF
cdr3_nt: TGTGCCAGTAGTGCCACAGGGGGCCCAAGTCGGCCCCAGCATTTT

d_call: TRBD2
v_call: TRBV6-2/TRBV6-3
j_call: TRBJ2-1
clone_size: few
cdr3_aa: CASSYPRGGDYNEQFF
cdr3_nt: TGTGCCAGCAGCTACCCGCGGGGGGGCGACTACAATGAGCAGTTCTTC

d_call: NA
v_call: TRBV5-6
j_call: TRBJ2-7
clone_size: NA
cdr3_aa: CASSPQGLPYEQYF
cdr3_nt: TGTGCCAGCAGCCCACAGGGCCTCCCCTACGAGCAGTACTTC

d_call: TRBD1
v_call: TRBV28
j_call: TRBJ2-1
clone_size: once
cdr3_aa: CANRDRGYNEQFF
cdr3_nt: TGTGCCAACCGGGACAGGGGCTACAATGAGCAGTTCTTC

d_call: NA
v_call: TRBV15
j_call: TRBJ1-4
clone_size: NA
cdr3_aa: CATSRTRDLNEKLFF
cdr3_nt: TGTGCCACCAGCAGGACACGGGACCTTAATGAAAAACTGTTTTTT

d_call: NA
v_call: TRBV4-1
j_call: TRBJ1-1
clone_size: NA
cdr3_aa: CASSQLTENTEAFF
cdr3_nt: TGCGCCAGCAGCCAACTCACAGAGAACACTGAAGCTTTCTTT

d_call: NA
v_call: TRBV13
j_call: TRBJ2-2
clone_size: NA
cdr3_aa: CASSFIDLGELFF
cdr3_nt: TGTGCCAGCAGCTTCATCGATCTCGGGGAGCTGTTTTTT

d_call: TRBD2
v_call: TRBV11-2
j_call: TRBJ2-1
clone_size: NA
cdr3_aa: CASSLDVWGLAGGNEQFF
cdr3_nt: TGTGCCAGCAGCTTAGATGTTTGGGGACTAGCGGGGGGCAATGAGCAGTTCTTC

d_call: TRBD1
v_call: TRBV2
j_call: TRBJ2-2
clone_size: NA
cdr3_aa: CASSRQGVEFTGELFF
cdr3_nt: TGTGCCAGCAGCCGACAGGGGGTAGAATTCACCGGGGAGCTGTTTTTT

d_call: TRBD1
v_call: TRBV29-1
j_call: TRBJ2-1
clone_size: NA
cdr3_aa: CSVEGQGAYNEQFF
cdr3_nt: TGCAGCGTTGAGGGACAGGGGGCTTACAATGAGCAGTTCTTC

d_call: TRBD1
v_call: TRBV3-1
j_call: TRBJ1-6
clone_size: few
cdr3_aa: CASSQDILDRGRGSPLHF
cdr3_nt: TGTGCCAGCAGCCAAGATATCCTCGACAGGGGGAGAGGATCACCCCTCCACTTT

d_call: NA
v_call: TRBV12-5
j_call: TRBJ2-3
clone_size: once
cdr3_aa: CASGLTVVAEYTQYF
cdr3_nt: TGTGCTAGTGGTTTGACAGTGGTGGCCGAATATACGCAGTATTTT

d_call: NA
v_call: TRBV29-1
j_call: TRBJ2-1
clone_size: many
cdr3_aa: CSVGDGDNEQFF
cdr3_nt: TGCAGCGTCGGAGATGGGGACAATGAGCAGTTCTTC

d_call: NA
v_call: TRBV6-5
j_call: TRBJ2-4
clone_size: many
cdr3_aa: CASSSYSDMNIQYF
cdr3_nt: TGTGCCAGCAGCTCCTACTCCGACATGAACATTCAGTACTTC

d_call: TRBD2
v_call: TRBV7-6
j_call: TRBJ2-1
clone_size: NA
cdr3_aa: CASSRTETSGDGEQFF
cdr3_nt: TGTGCCAGCAGCCGCACGGAAACTAGCGGGGACGGTGAGCAGTTCTTC

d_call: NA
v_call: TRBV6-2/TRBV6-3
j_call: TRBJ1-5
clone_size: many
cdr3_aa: CASSYWDSNQPQHF
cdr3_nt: TGTGCCAGCAGTTACTGGGACAGCAATCAGCCCCAGCATTTT

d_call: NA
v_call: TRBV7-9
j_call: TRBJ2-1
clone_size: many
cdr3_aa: CASRASTYNEQFF
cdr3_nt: TGTGCCAGCAGGGCCAGTACCTACAATGAGCAGTTCTTC

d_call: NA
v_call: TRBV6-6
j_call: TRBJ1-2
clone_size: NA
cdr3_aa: CASMSREYRGYTF
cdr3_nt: TGTGCCAGCATGTCCAGGGAATATCGAGGCTACACCTTC

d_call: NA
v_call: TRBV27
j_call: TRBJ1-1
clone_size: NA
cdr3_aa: CASSPGQIPNEAFF
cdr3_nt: TGTGCCAGCAGTCCAGGACAGATACCGAATGAAGCTTTCTTT

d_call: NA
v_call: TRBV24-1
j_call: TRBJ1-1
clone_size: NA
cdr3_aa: CATSVLAASQEYDEAFF
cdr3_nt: TGTGCCACCAGTGTTTTAGCTGCCTCACAAGAGTATGATGAAGCTTTCTTT

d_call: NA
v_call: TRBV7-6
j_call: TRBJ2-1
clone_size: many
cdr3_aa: CASSPRRSDSSYNEQFF
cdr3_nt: TGTGCCAGCAGCCCCCGGCGGAGCGATAGCTCCTACAATGAGCAGTTCTTC

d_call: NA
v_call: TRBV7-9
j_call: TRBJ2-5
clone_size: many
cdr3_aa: CASSLVGTRETQYF
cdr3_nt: TGTGCCAGCAGCTTAGTGGGGACGAGAGAGACCCAGTACTTC

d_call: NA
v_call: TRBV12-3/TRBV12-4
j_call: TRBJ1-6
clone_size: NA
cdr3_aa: CASRLTASYNSPLHF
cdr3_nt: TGTGCCAGCAGATTGACAGCCTCCTATAATTCACCCCTCCACTTT

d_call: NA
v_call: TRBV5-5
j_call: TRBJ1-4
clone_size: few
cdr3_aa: CASSLLSRGAGTNEKLFF
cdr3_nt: TGTGCCAGCAGCTTGTTATCGCGCGGCGCGGGAACTAATGAAAAACTGTTTTTT

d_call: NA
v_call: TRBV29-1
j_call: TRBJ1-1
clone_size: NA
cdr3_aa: CSGRWGPEAFF
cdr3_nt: TGCAGCGGGCGATGGGGGCCTGAAGCTTTCTTT

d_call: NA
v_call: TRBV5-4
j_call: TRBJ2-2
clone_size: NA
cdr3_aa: CASSPSSQGLSSNTGELFF
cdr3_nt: TGTGCCAGCAGCCCCAGTTCTCAGGGGTTATCCTCGAACACCGGGGAGCTGTTTTTT

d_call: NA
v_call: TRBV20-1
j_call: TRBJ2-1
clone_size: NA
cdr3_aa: CSARDRARSSYNEQFF
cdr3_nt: TGCAGTGCTAGAGATAGGGCCAGGAGCTCCTACAATGAGCAGTTCTTC

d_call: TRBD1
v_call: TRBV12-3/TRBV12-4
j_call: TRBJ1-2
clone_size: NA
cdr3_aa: CATADRAYGYTF
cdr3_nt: TGTGCCACGGCAGACAGGGCGTATGGCTACACCTTC

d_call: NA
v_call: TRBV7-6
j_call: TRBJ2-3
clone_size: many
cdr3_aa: CASSPPPGRRGLGSQYF
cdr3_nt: TGTGCCAGCAGCCCGCCTCCGGGACGAAGGGGGTTGGGATCGCAGTATTTT

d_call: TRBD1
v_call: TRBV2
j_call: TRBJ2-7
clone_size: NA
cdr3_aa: CASSDQGQGVYEQYF
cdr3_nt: TGTGCCAGCAGTGATCAGGGACAGGGGGTTTACGAGCAGTACTTC

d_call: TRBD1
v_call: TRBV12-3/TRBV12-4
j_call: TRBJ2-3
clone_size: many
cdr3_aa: CASSLGPGQGFSDTQYF
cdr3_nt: TGTGCCAGCAGTTTGGGACCGGGACAGGGGTTCTCAGATACGCAGTATTTT

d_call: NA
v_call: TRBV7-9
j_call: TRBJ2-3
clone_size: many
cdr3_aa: CASSSSSGDTQYF
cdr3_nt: TGTGCCAGCAGCTCATCCTCCGGGGATACGCAGTATTTT

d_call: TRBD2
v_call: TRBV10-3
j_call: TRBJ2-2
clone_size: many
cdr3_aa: CAIRTRDTGELFF
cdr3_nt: TGTGCCATCCGGACTAGGGACACCGGGGAGCTGTTTTTT

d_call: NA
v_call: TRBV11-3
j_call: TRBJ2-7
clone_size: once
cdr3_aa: CASSGTGNEQYF
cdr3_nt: TGTGCCAGCAGCGGGACGGGCAACGAGCAGTACTTC

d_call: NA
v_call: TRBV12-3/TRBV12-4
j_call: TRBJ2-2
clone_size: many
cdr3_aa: CASSFGNTGELFF
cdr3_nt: TGTGCCAGCAGCTTTGGGAACACCGGGGAGCTGTTTTTT

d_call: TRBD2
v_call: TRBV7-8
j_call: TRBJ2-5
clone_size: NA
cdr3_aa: CASSLPSGGETQYF
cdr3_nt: TGTGCCAGCAGCCTCCCTAGCGGGGGAGAGACCCAGTACTTC

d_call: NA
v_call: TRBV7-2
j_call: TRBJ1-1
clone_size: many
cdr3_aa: CASTFWGEGTEAFF
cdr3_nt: TGTGCCAGCACTTTCTGGGGTGAGGGCACTGAAGCTTTCTTT

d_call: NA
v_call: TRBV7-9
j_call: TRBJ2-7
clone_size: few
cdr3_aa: CASSKTDTSSSYEQYF
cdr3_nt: TGTGCCAGCAGCAAAACCGACACCTCGAGCTCCTACGAGCAGTACTTC

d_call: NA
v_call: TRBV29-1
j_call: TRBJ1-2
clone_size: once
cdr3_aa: CSAGDGGYGYTF
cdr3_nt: TGCAGCGCCGGGGACGGGGGCTATGGCTACACCTTC

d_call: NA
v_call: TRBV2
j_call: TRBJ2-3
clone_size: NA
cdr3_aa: CASSPGLNTDTQYF
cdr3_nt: TGTGCCAGCAGTCCGGGACTTAACACAGATACGCAGTATTTT

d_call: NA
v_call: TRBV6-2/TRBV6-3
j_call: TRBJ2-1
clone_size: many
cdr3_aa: CASRAPSLYNEQFF
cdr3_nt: TGTGCCAGCAGAGCCCCGAGTCTCTACAATGAGCAGTTCTTC

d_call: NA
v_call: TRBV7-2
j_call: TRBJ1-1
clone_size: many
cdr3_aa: CASSLAVVMGTEAFF
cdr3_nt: TGTGCCAGCAGCTTAGCGGTGGTAATGGGCACTGAAGCTTTCTTT

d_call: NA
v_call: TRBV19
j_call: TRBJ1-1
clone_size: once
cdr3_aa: CASSILKRSTEAFF
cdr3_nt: TGTGCCAGTAGTATATTGAAAAGGAGCACTGAAGCTTTCTTT

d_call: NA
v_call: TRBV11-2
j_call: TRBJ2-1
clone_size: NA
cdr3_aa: CASSLYSGGSYNEQFF
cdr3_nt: TGTGCCAGCAGCTTATATTCGGGGGGCTCGTACAATGAGCAGTTCTTC

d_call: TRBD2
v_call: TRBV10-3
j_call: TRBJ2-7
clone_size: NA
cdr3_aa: CAISVNSGGAVFQYF
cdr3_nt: TGTGCCATCAGTGTGAATAGCGGGGGGGCCGTATTCCAGTACTTC

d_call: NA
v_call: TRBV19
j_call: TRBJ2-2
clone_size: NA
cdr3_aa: CASSEGRGRRTGELFF
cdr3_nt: TGTGCCAGTAGCGAGGGGAGGGGGCGCCGGACCGGGGAGCTGTTTTTT

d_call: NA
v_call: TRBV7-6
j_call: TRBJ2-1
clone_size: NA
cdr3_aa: CASSPLLAGEQFF
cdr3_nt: TGTGCCAGCAGCCCTCTTCTAGCAGGGGAGCAGTTCTTC

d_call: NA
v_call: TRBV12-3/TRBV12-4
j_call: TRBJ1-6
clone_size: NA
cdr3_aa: CASSLAGDKPLYNSPLHF
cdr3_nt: TGTGCCAGCAGTTTAGCTGGGGATAAGCCCCTTTATAATTCACCCCTCCACTTT

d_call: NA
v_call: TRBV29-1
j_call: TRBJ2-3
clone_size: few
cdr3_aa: CSVGPDTQYF
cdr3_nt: TGCAGCGTTGGCCCAGATACGCAGTATTTT